This entry is about one TCR beta chain. This clone was counted a few times. Its antigen is not yet known. No quality values exist for individual bases; no much larger clone is one base distant. The data originate from a study of beta chain features in type 1 diabetes (dated by TCRdb to the late 2010s). Turning to the overall study: Mean age, gender distribution, total cell number and subset yield were not different between patients and healthy donors. In the study, TCRB repertoires of sorted circulating CD4+ T cell subsets from recently diagnosed type 1 diabetes patients were compared with those of matched healthy donors. Regulatory and stem cell-like memory subsets were isolated from only 8 patients and roughly 8 healthy donors, whereas naive and central memory subsets came from all 30 or so donors. A total of 85 million to 140 million sorted cells were examined across all samples, and a strong correlation was observed between cell number per subset and RNA yield.

The entire isolated RNA was reverse transcribed using the High Capacity cDNA Reverse Transcription Kit, and thus expressed TCRB transcripts were sequenced. Deep immunoSEQ sequencing was performed on naive, central memory and regulatory T cell samples, with an average of roughly 3.3 million total reads per sample. Sorted cells were lysed in RLT buffer and RNA was extracted with DNase-treated RNeasy Micro or Mini kits, depending on cell number. Each cell subset was processed separately to prevent cross-contamination, with patient and healthy donor samples processed together. The immunoSEQ multiplex PCR was used to amplify TCRB sequences from cDNA, yielding 87-bp fragments that span the CDR3 region. The amplicons were sequenced using the Illumina HiSeq platform. The authors' analysis ran thus. PCR bias was corrected computationally using synthetic template baselines, and reads within Hamming distance 2 were collapsed, with unmergeable singletons discarded. Reads were aligned to IMGT to assign V, D and J genes, CDR3 length, and insertions or deletions at six rearrangement sites. Clonotype counts were normalized to sorted cell number within each subset before computing true diversity and Gini coefficients with the tcR R package. The overlap coefficient, calculated on TCRB nucleotide sequences, was used to measure repertoire sharing. Out-of-frame TCRB sequences from naive cells were analyzed to stand in for the pre-selection repertoire. Held by TCRdb, this immuneACCESS table contains in-frame sequences only and omits some clones. Under half of the omission traces to an unresolved V gene where checked; the cause of the rest is unknown. That table is the source of V, J and clone size, and D and trimming were worked out from the DNA. Within this sample are about 620,000 clones, with about 16% of them counted one time only. 0.09% to 0.095% of the sample comes from the top ten.

From the cysteine up to the phenylalanine, the CDR3 has a length of 14 residues. Kept here is only the CDR3 DNA, which spans 42 bases and is read in frame from base 1. The germline V gene (reference sequence) provides CDR1 SGHNT and CDR2 YYREEE. V lost 4 bases and J lost 1 base; the stretch between them is 11 bases long. Broader findings and caveats from the paper: Only small numbers of individuals were included in the HLA sub-analyses, which left unresolved whether HLA type had any influence on TCRB rearrangement. The naive, central memory and regulatory TCRB repertoires appeared to resemble one another more closely among patients than among healthy donors. Because cDNA was sequenced instead of genomic DNA, activated cells with high expression could be over-represented, although the groups did not differ in activation or CD3 levels. At VDJ recombination sites, patients with type 1 diabetes made fewer insertions and deleted more nucleotides, a pattern implying thymic rearrangement abnormalities. Type 1 diabetes patients showed a moderate but significant shortening of TCRB CDR3 length in all four CD4+ subsets. Shorter templates might be favored by PCR, yet because patient and control samples were amplified and corrected together, any such skew would affect both groups equally.

Each donor gave one peripheral blood draw, averaging approximately 120 mL, which was collected into heparinised tubes. A BD FACSAria II and a panel including CD45RO, CCR7, CD25, CD127, CD95 and CD27 were used to sort naive, central memory, regulatory and stem cell-like memory CD4+ T cells. A purity above 98% was achieved for all sorted populations. PBMCs were isolated right away by Lymphoprep density gradient centrifugation and were stained directly, without culture. So that batch effects would be minimized, each experiment stained and sorted samples in pairs, pairing one healthy donor with one patient.

This chain is built from TRBV5-4 and TRBJ1-1; the D gene lacks a confident call. This TCR derives from a man between 18 and 29 years old in good health. The sample comprised naive CD4+ T cells from blood. Interpreted using the paper, the cell subset or site label stands for: true naive CD4+ T cells. CDR3 loop: CASSPSGRNTEAFF. The bases read TGTGCCAGCAGCCCCTCGGGCAGGAACACTGAAGCTTTCTTT.